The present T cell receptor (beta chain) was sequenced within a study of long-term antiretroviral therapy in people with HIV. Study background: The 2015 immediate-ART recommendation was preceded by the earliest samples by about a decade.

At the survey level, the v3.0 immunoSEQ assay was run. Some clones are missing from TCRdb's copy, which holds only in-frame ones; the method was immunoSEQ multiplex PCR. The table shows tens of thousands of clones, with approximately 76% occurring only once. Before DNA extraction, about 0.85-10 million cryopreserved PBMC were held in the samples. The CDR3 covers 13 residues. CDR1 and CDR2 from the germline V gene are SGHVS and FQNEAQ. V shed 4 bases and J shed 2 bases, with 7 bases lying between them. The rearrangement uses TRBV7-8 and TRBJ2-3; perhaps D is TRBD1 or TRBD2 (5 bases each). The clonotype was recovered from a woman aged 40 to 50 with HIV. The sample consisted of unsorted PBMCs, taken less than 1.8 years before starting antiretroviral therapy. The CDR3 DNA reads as TGTGCCAGCAGCTGGGGGTTCACAGATACGCAGTATTTT. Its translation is CASSWGFTDTQYF.